A selection of T cell receptor beta chains follows, all from one sample in a study of cytomegalovirus exposure and HLA in healthy donors. Here immunoSEQ multiplex PCR was the method, and the copy in TCRdb shows in-frame clones only, minus some. The table has some 120,000 clones, less than 75% seen once; the top ten hold less than 2.5%. Sequencing was carried out using PBMCs. Receptors originate from a woman aged 40 to 50 in good health and CMV-seropositive. CDR3s leave out the opening cysteine and the closing phenylalanine or tryptophan.

length: 15; J: TRBJ1-6; V: TRBV5-1; CDR3: ASSLAGGQGFASPLH
length: 16; J: TRBJ2-1; V: TRBV29-1; CDR3: SVGQELGQAGTYNEQF
length: 13; J: TRBJ1-1; V: TRBV7-2; CDR3: ASSFMGRADTEAF
length: 14; J: TRBJ2-1; V: TRBV4-1; CDR3: ASSQGLAAVSNEQF
length: 15; J: TRBJ2-3; V: TRBV13; CDR3: ASSFPKTSGSTDTQY
length: 13; J: TRBJ1-6; V: TRBV4-3; CDR3: ASSQASAAYSPLH
length: 11; J: TRBJ2-5; V: TRBV28; CDR3: ASSFDRKETQY
length: 15; J: TRBJ1-5; V: TRBV27; CDR3: ASSLTVGGQGAQPQH
length: 10; J: TRBJ1-2; V: TRBV7-9; CDR3: ASRRDRIGYT
length: 14; J: TRBJ2-7; V: TRBV4-3; CDR3: ASSQGREGGLHEQY
length: 10; J: TRBJ2-2; V: TRBV10-3; CDR3: ATGGNTGELF
length: 13; J: TRBJ1-1; V: TRBV6-6; CDR3: ASIRQGAEGTEAF
length: 14; J: TRBJ2-3; V: TRBV5-4; CDR3: ASSLERDSSTDTQY
length: 13; J: TRBJ2-1; V: TRBV19; CDR3: ASSSTGTGDNEQF
length: 14; J: TRBJ1-1; V: TRBV7-9; CDR3: ASSPRGGSGYTEAF
length: 14; J: TRBJ2-1; V: TRBV5-6; CDR3: ASSGIAGGSYNEQF
length: 10; J: TRBJ1-1; V: TRBV28; CDR3: ASSLPDTEAF
length: 13; J: TRBJ2-3; V: TRBV30; CDR3: AWSRLAGDRDTQY
length: 13; J: TRBJ1-5; V: TRBV7-2; CDR3: ASSLTGARNQPQH
length: 16; J: TRBJ1-2; V: TRBV4-3; CDR3: ASSQDRGTATANYGYT
length: 15; J: TRBJ2-3; V: TRBV7-2; CDR3: ASSFSGGAFGTDTQY
length: 13; J: TRBJ2-6; V: TRBV7-9; CDR3: ASSLQGAGANVLT
length: 18; J: TRBJ1-5; V: TRBV15; CDR3: ATSRKTGGSDLYSNQPQH
length: 11; J: TRBJ2-1; V: TRBV7-8; CDR3: ASSLGGGNEQF
length: 12; J: TRBJ2-4; V: TRBV5-4; CDR3: ASSPGGSKNIQY
length: 14; J: TRBJ2-2; V: TRBV10-3; CDR3: ATRPGGGVDTGELF
length: 14; J: TRBJ1-3; V: TRBV7-2; CDR3: ASSLEGTGHGNTIY
length: 13; J: TRBJ1-5; V: TRBV27; CDR3: ASSLAKNSNQPQH
length: 10; J: TRBJ2-7; V: TRBV2; CDR3: ASSDNRDRHR
length: 16; J: TRBJ2-3; V: TRBV5-8; CDR3: ASSWGLAGNPSTDTQY
length: 15; J: TRBJ2-7; V: TRBV4-2; CDR3: ASSFRAGTGGTYEQY
length: 15; J: TRBJ2-7; V: TRBV11-3; CDR3: ASSSGGRGQGALEQY
length: 12; J: TRBJ2-1; V: TRBV19; CDR3: ASSPGQGAIEQF
length: 15; J: TRBJ2-6; V: TRBV5-1; CDR3: ASSLGGLRSGANVLT
length: 12; J: TRBJ1-6; V: TRBV6-5; CDR3: ASSYSLDNSPLH
length: 13; J: TRBJ1-2; V: TRBV28; CDR3: ASSLNTGVFGGYT
length: 11; J: TRBJ2-7; V: TRBV11-2; CDR3: ASSLEQFYEQY
length: 12; J: TRBJ2-7; V: TRBV28; CDR3: ASSPGQDPYEQY
length: 15; J: TRBJ2-4; V: TRBV7-9; CDR3: SSSSSSGGALGYIQY
length: 11; J: TRBJ2-7; V: TRBV7-9; CDR3: SSSRQAAYEQY
length: 15; J: TRBJ1-5; V: TRBV19; CDR3: ASSIGWTDRGNQPQH
length: 13; J: TRBJ1-1; V: TRBV9; CDR3: ASSVASDRNTEAF
length: 13; J: TRBJ2-7; V: TRBV27; CDR3: ASSFSTGQLYEQY
length: 13; J: TRBJ1-5; V: TRBV2; CDR3: ASRARDSGNQPQH
length: 15; J: TRBJ2-1; V: TRBV27; CDR3: ASSPGTSGSAHNEQF
length: 12; J: TRBJ2-2; V: TRBV19; CDR3: ASSPTGGTGELF
length: 10; J: TRBJ1-1; V: TRBV7-9; CDR3: ASSLRTLEAF
length: 13; J: TRBJ2-3; V: TRBV4-2; CDR3: ASSQEGQATDTQY
length: 11; J: TRBJ1-5; V: TRBV6-1; CDR3: ASSDEGYQPQH
length: 14; J: TRBJ2-7; V: TRBV6-6; CDR3: ASTQGGQGAQYEQY
length: 12; J: TRBJ2-2; V: TRBV2; CDR3: ASRTGANTGELF
length: 13; J: TRBJ1-2; V: TRBV28; CDR3: ASGTAQIAGYGYT
length: 13; J: TRBJ2-1; V: TRBV6-6; CDR3: ASTKGAGGYNEQF
length: 9; J: TRBJ1-2; V: TRBV5-6; CDR3: ASSRTGFYT
length: 12; J: TRBJ1-1; V: TRBV4-1; CDR3: ASSQQRTGTEAF
length: 12; J: TRBJ1-6; V: TRBV19; CDR3: ASAGRGQNSPLH